This section outlines one T cell receptor beta chain sequence together with its context. TCRdb's copy holds only in-frame clones and misses some; the assay was immunoSEQ multiplex PCR. The sample records 75,000 or so clones, 85% to 95% being singletons. The sample is drawn from a study of technical replicates of blood from several donors. Trimming pared 4 bases from V and 9 bases from J, leaving 13 bases between. The CDR3 has 13 residues. The V gene's germline CDR1 is MNHEY and CDR2 SVGAGI. Sequenced: T cells isolated from PBMCs. The TCR comes from a human donor in good health. The chain combines TRBV6-5 with TRBJ1-5; D perhaps matches TRBD1 (5 bases). CDR3 in DNA: TGTGCCAGCAGTTCATCAGGGTCGCCGCCCCAGCATTTT. Translating it yields CASSSSGSPPQHF.